This TCR beta chain came from a study of blood T cell repertoires in COVID-19. Study overall: Nucleic acid was either cDNA or gDNA, and it came from T cells, B-cell-depleted T cells, or PBMCs.

Method: immunoSEQ multiplex PCR; TCRdb's copy keeps in-frame clones and lacks some. The data contain about 85,000 clones, around 89% of them seen just once; the ten biggest clones take up around 4.5%. The germline V gene encodes CDR1 SGDLS and CDR2 YYNGEE. V lost 3 bases and J 0 bases, leaving 9 bases between the germline ends. The CDR3 sequence is 15 residues long. The chain is built from TRBV9 and TRBJ1-4; D might be TRBD1 (6 bases). This TCR derives from an elderly woman with active or convalescent COVID-19. Sample: peripheral blood. CDR3 nucleotides: TGTGCCAGCAGCGACGGACAGTCAACTAATGAAAAACTGTTTTTT. Translated, it gives CASSDGQSTNEKLFF.